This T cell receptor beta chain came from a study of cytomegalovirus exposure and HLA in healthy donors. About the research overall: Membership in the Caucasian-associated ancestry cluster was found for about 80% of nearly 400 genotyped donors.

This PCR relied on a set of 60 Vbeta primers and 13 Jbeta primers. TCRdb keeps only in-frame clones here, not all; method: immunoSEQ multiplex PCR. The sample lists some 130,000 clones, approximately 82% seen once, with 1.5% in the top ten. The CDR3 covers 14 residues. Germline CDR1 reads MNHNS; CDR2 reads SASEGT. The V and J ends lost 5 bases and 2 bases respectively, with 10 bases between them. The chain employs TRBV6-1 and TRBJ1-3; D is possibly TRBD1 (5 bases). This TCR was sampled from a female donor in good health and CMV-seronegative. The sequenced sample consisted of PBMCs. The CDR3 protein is CASSLDSPGNTIYF. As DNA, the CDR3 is TGTGCCAGCAGTTTAGACAGCCCTGGAAACACCATATATTTT.